Each of the 29 T cell receptor beta chains below was sequenced from the same sample in a study of monozygotic twins with inflammatory bowel disease (dated by TCRdb to between 2018 and 2021). Libraries were prepared through 5' RACE. The instrument given in TCRdb is Illumina HiSeq 2500. TCRdb reprocessed the reads, and each CDR3 protein sequence is entered once, without DNA. The sample table records approximately 400,000 distinct CDR3 sequences. Around 2.4% of the sample rests with the top ten. What was sequenced was blood. The source of these receptors is a human donor with ulcerative colitis or Crohn's disease, or a healthy co-twin of an affected twin (not recorded which).

CDR3 residues: CASSSLRDTQNTEAFF. V usage is TRBV12-3 or TRBV12-4 and J usage is TRBJ1-1; TCRdb names TRBD1, which stays unverified in the absence of DNA. The CDR3 spans 16 residues.

This sequence joins TRBV3-1 and TRBJ1-4; TCRdb lists TRBD1, though no DNA is available to test this call. The length of the CDR3 is 13 residues. Germline V CDR1 and CDR2: LGHDT, YNNKEL (reference sequence). CDR3 protein: CASSQPGMGKLFF.

V and J are TRBV24-1 and TRBJ1-1; TCRdb outputs TRBD1, but without DNA this stays unchecked. The germline CDR1 and CDR2 sequences are KGHDR and SFDVKD. The CDR3 has 13 amino acids. Here the CDR3 reads CATRSQGTTEAFF.

The gene calls are TRBV20-1 and TRBJ1-5; as DNA is missing, the TRBD1 call by TCRdb cannot be tested. CDR1 and CDR2 from the germline V gene are DFQATT and SNEGSKA (reference sequence). This CDR3 contains 12 residues. CDR3: CSGGQGPQPQHF.

This sequence joins TRBV18 and TRBJ2-3. In germline, CDR1 is KGHSH, CDR2 LQKENI. This CDR3 comprises 15 residues. CDR3 amino acids: CDSSPRTDSTDTQYF.

V gene TRBV20-1 combines with J gene TRBJ2-7. Germline assignment: CDR1 DFQATT and CDR2 SNEGSKA (reference sequence). The CDR3 contains 14 residues. CDR3 loop: CSAPDPRSSYEQYF.

CDR3 region: CASSQDFYEKLFF. The chain is built from TRBV4-1 and TRBJ1-4. In germline, CDR1 is MGHRA, CDR2 YSYEKL. This CDR3 spans 13 amino acids.

This chain joins TRBV5-4 and TRBJ2-5; TCRdb outputs TRBD1, but without DNA this stays unchecked. CDR3 length: 14 residues. Germline V gene lookup returns CDR1 SGHNT and CDR2 YYREEE (reference sequence). CDR3 residues: CASSPLQGKETQYF.

The rearrangement links TRBV18 to TRBJ2-7; TCRdb reports TRBD1, a call that lacks DNA to check it against. Germline assignment: CDR1 KGHSH and CDR2 LQKENI. The CDR3 spans 19 residues. CDR3 sequence reads: CASSPQTSAWDRGSHEQYF.

The chain combines TRBV7-6 with TRBJ2-5; TCRdb proposes TRBD2, but this gene call is untestable without DNA. From germline, CDR1 is SGHVS and CDR2 FNYEAQ. The CDR3 has 13 residues. The CDR3 here is CASSFTSQETQYF.

The chain carries TRBV3-1 and TRBJ2-1; TCRdb lists TRBD2, though no DNA is available to test this call. There are 15 residues in the CDR3. CDR1 and CDR2 (germline): LGHDT, YNNKEL (reference sequence). CDR3 region: CASSQDPQEGHEQFF.

The chain carries TRBV10-3 and TRBJ2-6; TCRdb lists TRBD1, though no DNA is available to test this call. This CDR3 has 17 amino acids. Germline-derived CDR1 and CDR2 are ENHRY and SYGVKD. The CDR3 here is CAISEQGSNSGANVLTF.

The chain has TRBV4-1 and TRBJ1-2; TCRdb picks TRBD1, but there is no DNA to check that call. Germline CDR1 is MGHRA and CDR2 is YSYEKL. The CDR3 sequence is 14 residues long. The CDR3 reads CASSHPDRGYGYTF.

CDR3 sequence: CASSQMTGTGGETQYF. The chain links TRBV3-1 to TRBJ2-5; the TCRdb call, TRBD1, lacks DNA for checking. Germline V CDR1 and CDR2: LGHDT, YNNKEL (reference sequence). The CDR3 has 16 residues.

The chain is built from TRBV15 and TRBJ2-7; as DNA is missing, the TRBD1 call by TCRdb cannot be tested. This CDR3 has 14 amino acids. CDR1 is LNHNV, CDR2 YYDKDF, per germline (reference sequence). This CDR3 reads CATSRETGPYEQYF.

The J gene is TRBJ2-3, the V gene TRBV4-2; as DNA is missing, the TRBD2 call by TCRdb cannot be tested. CDR1 and CDR2 from the germline V gene are LGHNA and YNFKEQ. This CDR3 contains 18 residues. CDR3 residues: CASSLPPGVGGATDTQYF.

The genes are TRBV6-2 or TRBV6-3 and TRBJ2-7; the D gene TCRdb calls, TRBD1, cannot be checked with no DNA. CDR3 size: 15 residues. CDR1 and CDR2 (germline): MNHEY, SVGEGT. CDR3 protein: CASSYPRDRPYEQYF.

This chain connects TRBV6-2 or TRBV6-3 to TRBJ1-5. Germline-derived CDR1 and CDR2 are MNHEY and SVGEGT. CDR3 length: 14 residues. CDR3: CASSYPALRQPQHF.

The J gene is TRBJ2-7, the V gene TRBV5-1. Germline CDR1 SGHRS, CDR2 YFSETQ. The length of the CDR3 is 14 residues. CDR3 sequence: CASSLSRKTYEQYF. The whole variable domain, filled in from reference TRBV5-1 and TRBJ2-7, reads KAGVTQTPRYLIKTRGQQVTLSCSPISGHRSVSWYQQTPGQGLQFLFEYFSETQRNKGNFPGRFSGRQFSNSRSEMNVSTLELGDSALYLCASSLSRKTYEQYFGPGTRLTVT.

The genes are TRBV19 and TRBJ2-7; without DNA, the TCRdb call of TRBD1 cannot be checked. The germline CDR1 and CDR2 sequences are LNHDA and SQIVND (reference sequence). The CDR3 runs 15 residues. The chain's CDR3 is CASRETSGGSYEQYF.

The chain recombines TRBV6-1 with TRBJ1-2; TCRdb's D call, TRBD1, is unchecked because there is no DNA. Germline CDR1 and CDR2: MNHNS and SASEGT. This CDR3 contains 15 residues. The CDR3 loop reads CASSEQAGTIMRYTF.

This sequence joins TRBV20-1 and TRBJ2-3; TCRdb picks TRBD2, but there is no DNA to check that call. Germline-derived CDR1 and CDR2 are DFQATT and SNEGSKA (reference sequence). This CDR3 comprises 16 residues. CDR3 protein: CSGESGRADDRDTQYF.

The V call is TRBV5-1, the J call TRBJ2-7; the D gene TCRdb calls, TRBD2, cannot be checked with no DNA. The germline V gene encodes CDR1 SGHRS and CDR2 YFSETQ. This CDR3 comprises 13 residues. The CDR3 sequence: CASSPGLGYEQYF. The variable domain in full, completed from reference TRBV5-1 and TRBJ2-7, reads KAGVTQTPRYLIKTRGQQVTLSCSPISGHRSVSWYQQTPGQGLQFLFEYFSETQRNKGNFPGRFSGRQFSNSRSEMNVSTLELGDSALYLCASSPGLGYEQYFGPGTRLTVT.

CDR3 in amino acids: CSARLEGRNEQFF. V and J are TRBV20-1 and TRBJ2-1; lacking DNA, the TRBD1 call made by TCRdb goes unchecked. Germline V gives CDR1 DFQATT, CDR2 SNEGSKA (reference sequence). The CDR3 consists of 13 residues.

The V gene is TRBV7-2, the J gene TRBJ1-4; lacking DNA, the TRBD1 call made by TCRdb goes unchecked. Germline-derived CDR1 and CDR2 are SGHTA and FQGNSA. The CDR3 runs to 14 residues. The CDR3 loop reads CASSLHQPGGKLFF.

The CDR3 spells CASSFLENEQFF. V and J are TRBV5-1 and TRBJ2-1. Germline-derived CDR1 and CDR2 are SGHRS and YFSETQ. This CDR3 region has 12 residues.

This chain connects TRBV7-9 to TRBJ1-6. This CDR3 spans 14 amino acids. Germline CDR1 reads SEHNR; CDR2 reads FQNEAQ (reference sequence). Here the CDR3 reads CASSEGHPNSPLHF.

The chain recombines TRBV30 with TRBJ2-1; TCRdb outputs TRBD2, but without DNA this stays unchecked. This CDR3 has 14 amino acids. Germline loops: CDR1 GTSNPN, CDR2 SVGIG (reference sequence). The CDR3 loop is CAWSVDRKSGEQFF.

The rearrangement links TRBV4-2 to TRBJ1-1; TCRdb names TRBD1, which stays unverified in the absence of DNA. The CDR3 length is 14 residues. CDR1 LGHNA and CDR2 YNFKEQ come from the germline V gene. CDR3 residues: CASSQRGEDTEAFF.